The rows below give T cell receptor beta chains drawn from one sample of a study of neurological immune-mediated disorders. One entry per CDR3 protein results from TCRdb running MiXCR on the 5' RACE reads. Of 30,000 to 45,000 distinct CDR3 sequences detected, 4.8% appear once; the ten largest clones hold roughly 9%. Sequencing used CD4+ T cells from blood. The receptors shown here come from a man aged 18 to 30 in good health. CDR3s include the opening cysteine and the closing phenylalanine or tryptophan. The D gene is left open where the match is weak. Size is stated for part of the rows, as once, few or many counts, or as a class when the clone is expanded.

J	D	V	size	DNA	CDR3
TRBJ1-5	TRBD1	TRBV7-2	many	TGTGCCAGCAGCTTAGCAGGGGGCGTTCAGCCCCAGCATTTT	CASSLAGGVQPQHF
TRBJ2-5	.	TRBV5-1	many	TGCGCCAGCAGCTTGGCCGCAGGGTCCGAAGAGACCCAGTACTTC	CASSLAAGSEETQYF
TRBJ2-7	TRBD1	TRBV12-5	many	TGTGCTAGTGGTTTGGGACAGGGATATTCCTACGAGCAGTACTTC	CASGLGQGYSYEQYF
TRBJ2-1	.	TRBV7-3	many	TGTGCCAGCAGCTTCGACAGTTCCTACAATGAGCAGTTCTTC	CASSFDSSYNEQFF
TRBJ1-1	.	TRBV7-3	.	TGTGCCAGCAGCTTAACAGGGGGAAACACTGAAGCTTTCTTT	CASSLTGGNTEAFF
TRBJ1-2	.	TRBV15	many	TGTGCCACCAGCAGGGGGGGGGGAGTCGGCTATGGCTACACCTTC	CATSRGGGVGYGYTF
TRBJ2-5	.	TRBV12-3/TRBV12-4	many	TGTGCCAGCAGTTTTTACGGAGAACGGGAGACCCAGTACTTC	CASSFYGERETQYF
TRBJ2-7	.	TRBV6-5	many	TGTGCCAGCGGGAAGGGCTCCAACTCCTACGAGCAGTACTTC	CASGKGSNSYEQYF
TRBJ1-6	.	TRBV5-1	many	TGCGCCAGCAGCTTGGGAGATATTAATTCACCCCTCCACTTT	CASSLGDINSPLHF
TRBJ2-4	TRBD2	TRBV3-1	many	TGTGCCAGCAGCCAACTGGGCGGGGGAGGAAACATTCAGTACTTC	CASSQLGGGGNIQYF